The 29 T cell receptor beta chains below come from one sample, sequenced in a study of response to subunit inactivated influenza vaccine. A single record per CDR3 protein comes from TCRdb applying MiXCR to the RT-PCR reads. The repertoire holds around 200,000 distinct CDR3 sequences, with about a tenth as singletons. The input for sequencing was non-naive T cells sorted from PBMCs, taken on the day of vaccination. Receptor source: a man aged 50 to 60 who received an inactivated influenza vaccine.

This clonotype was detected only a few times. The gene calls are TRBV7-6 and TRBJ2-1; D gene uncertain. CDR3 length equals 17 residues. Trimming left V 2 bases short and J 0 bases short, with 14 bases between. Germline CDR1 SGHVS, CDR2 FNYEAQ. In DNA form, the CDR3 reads TGTGCCAGCAGCTTACGAGCAGGCAGAAGCTCCTACAATGAGCAGTTCTTC. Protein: CASSLRAGRSSYNEQFF.

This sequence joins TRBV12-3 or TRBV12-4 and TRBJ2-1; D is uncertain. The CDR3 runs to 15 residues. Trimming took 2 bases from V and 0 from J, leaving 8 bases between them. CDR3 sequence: CASSLSYSSYNEQFF. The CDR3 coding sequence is TGTGCCAGCAGTTTATCCTATAGCTCCTACAATGAGCAGTTCTTC.

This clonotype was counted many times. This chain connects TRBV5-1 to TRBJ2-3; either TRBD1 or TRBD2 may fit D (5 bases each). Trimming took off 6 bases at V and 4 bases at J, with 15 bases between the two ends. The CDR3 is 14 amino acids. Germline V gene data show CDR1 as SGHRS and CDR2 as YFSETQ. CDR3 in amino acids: CASTTGTSADTQYF. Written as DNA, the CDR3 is TGCGCCAGCACAACCGGGACCAGCGCAGATACGCAGTATTTT.

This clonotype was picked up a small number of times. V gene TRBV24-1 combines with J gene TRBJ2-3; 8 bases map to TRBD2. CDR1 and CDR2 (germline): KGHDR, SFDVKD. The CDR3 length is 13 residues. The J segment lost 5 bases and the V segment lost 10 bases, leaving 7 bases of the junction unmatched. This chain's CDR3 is CATGVAGGDTQYF. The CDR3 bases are TGTGCCACAGGGGTGGCGGGAGGAGATACGCAGTATTTT.

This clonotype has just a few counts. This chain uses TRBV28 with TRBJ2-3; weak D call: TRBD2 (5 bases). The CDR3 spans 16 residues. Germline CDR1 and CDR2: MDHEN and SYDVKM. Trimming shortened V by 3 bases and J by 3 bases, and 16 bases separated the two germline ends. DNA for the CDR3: TGTGCCAGCAGTTTCCGGGAAGTATTTAGGACAGATACGCAGTATTTT. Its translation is CASSFREVFRTDTQYF.

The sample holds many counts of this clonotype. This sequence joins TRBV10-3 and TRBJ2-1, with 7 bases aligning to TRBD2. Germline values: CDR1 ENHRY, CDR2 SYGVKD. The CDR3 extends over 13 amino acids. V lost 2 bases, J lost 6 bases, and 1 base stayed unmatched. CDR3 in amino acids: CAISEIAGNEQFF. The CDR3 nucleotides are TGTGCCATCAGTGAGATAGCGGGCAATGAGCAGTTCTTC.

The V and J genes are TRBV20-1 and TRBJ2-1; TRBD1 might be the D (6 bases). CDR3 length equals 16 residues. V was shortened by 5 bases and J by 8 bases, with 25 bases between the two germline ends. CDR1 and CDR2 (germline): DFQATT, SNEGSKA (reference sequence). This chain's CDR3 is CSAGGKKRRYSDEQFF. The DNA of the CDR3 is TGCAGTGCTGGGGGCAAGAAGAGGCGCTATAGCGATGAGCAGTTCTTC.

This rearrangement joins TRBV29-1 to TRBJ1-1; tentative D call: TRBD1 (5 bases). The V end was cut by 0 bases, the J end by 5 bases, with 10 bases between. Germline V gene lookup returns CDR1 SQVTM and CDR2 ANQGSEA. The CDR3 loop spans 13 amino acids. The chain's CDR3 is CSVEDGGRTEAFF. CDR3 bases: TGCAGCGTTGAAGATGGGGGGAGGACTGAAGCTTTCTTT. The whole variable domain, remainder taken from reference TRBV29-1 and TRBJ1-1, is SAVISQKPSRDICQRGTSLTIQCQVDSQVTMMFWYRQQPGQSLTLIATANQGSEATYESGFVIDKFPISRPNLTFSTLTVSNMSPEDSSIYLCSVEDGGRTEAFFGQGTRLTVV.

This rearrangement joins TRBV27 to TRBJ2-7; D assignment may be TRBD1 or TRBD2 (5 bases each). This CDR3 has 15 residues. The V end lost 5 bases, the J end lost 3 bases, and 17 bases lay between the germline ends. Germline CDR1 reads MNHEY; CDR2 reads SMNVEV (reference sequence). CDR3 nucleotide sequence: TGTGCCAGCAGTCCCGGGGCATCACGGGTCTACGAGCAGTACTTC. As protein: CASSPGASRVYEQYF.

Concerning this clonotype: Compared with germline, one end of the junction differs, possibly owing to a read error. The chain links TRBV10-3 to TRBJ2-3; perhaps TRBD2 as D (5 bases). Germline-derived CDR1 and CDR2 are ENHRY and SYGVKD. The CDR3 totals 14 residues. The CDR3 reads CDISEEVLTDTQYF. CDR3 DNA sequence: TGTGACATCAGTGAGGAGGTCCTCACAGATACGCAGTATTTT.

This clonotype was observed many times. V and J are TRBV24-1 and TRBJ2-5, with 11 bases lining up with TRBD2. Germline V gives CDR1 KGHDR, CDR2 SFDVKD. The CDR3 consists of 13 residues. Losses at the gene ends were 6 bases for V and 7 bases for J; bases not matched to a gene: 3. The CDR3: CATSTSGGSTQYF. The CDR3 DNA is TGTGCCACCAGTACTAGCGGGGGTTCGACCCAGTACTTC.

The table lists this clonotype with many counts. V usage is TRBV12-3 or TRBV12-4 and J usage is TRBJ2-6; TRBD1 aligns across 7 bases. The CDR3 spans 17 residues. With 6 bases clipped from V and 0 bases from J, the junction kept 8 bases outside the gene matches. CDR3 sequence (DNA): TGTGCCAGCAGCCCCCGGACAGGCACCTCTGGGGCCAACGTCCTGACTTTC. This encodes CASSPRTGTSGANVLTF.

CDR3 DNA: TGTGCCAGCAGCCAAGATAGGACTAGCGGGGGGGCGGGGACCCAGTACTTC. This codes for CASSQDRTSGGAGTQYF. The chain recombines TRBV4-2 with TRBJ2-5; TRBD2 agrees at 15 bases. Trimming at V came to 0 bases and at J to 7 bases, leaving 6 bases not matched to a gene. The germline V gene has CDR1 LGHNA and CDR2 YNFKEQ. CDR3 length: 17 residues.

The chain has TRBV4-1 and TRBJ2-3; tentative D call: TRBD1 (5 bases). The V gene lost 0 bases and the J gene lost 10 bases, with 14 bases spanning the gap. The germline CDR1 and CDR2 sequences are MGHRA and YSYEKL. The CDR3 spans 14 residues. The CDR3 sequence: CASSQDRAFAAQYF. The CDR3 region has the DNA TGCGCCAGCAGCCAAGACAGGGCATTTGCAGCGCAGTATTTT.

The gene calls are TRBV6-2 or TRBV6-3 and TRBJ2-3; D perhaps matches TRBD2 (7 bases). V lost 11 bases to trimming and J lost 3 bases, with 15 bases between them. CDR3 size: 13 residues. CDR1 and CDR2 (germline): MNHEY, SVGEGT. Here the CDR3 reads CAGRRGGTDTQYF. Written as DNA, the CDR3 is TGTGCCGGTAGGAGGGGGGGTACAGATACGCAGTATTTT.

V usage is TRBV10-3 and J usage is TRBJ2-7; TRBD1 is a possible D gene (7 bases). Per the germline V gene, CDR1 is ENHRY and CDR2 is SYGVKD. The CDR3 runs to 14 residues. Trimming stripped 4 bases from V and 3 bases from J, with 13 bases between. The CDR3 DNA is TGTGCCATCAGTGTGCAGGGGGGAGACTACGAGCAGTACTTC. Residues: CAISVQGGDYEQYF.

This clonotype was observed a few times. In DNA, the CDR3 is TGCGCCAGCCTTGGGAGTATGACTGGCACAGATACGCAGTATTTT. It is translated as CASLGSMTGTDTQYF. The gene calls are TRBV5-1 and TRBJ2-3; TRBD2 is a possible D gene (5 bases). Trimming left V 7 bases short and J 1 base short, with 16 bases between. Germline loops: CDR1 SGHRS, CDR2 YFSETQ. The CDR3 totals 15 residues.

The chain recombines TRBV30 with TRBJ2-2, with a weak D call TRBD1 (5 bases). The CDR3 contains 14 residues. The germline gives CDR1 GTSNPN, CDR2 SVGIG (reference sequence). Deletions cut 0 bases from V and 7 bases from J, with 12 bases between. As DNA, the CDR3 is TGTGCCTGGAGTGTAATCGCAGGGAACGGGGAGCTGTTTTTT. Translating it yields CAWSVIAGNGELFF.

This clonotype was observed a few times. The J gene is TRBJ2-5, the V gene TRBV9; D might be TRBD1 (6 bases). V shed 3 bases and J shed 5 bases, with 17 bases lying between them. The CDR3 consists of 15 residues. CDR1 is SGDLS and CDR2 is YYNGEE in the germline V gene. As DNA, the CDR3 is TGTGCCAGCAGCGCCCGAGGGGGAGATTTCGAGACCCAGTACTTC. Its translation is CASSARGGDFETQYF.

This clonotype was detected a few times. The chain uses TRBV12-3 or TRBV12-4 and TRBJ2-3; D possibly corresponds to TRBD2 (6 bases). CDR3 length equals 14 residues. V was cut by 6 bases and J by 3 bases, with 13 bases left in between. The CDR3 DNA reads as TGTGCCAGCAGGAGAGCGGGCCTGACAGATACGCAGTATTTT. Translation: CASRRAGLTDTQYF.

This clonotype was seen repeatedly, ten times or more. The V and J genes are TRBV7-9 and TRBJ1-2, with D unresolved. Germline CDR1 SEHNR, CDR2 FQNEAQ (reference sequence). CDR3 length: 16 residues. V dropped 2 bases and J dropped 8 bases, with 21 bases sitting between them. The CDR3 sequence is CASSLTGQPITGGYTF. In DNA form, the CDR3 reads TGTGCCAGCAGCTTAACCGGCCAACCTATAACCGGGGGCTACACCTTC.

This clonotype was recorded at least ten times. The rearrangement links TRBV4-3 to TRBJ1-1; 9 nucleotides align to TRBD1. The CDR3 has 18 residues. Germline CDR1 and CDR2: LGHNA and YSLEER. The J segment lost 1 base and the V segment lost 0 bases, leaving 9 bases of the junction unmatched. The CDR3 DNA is TGCGCCAGCAGCCAAGATAGGACAGGGGCCCGACGGAACACTGAAGCTTTCTTT. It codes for CASSQDRTGARRNTEAFF.

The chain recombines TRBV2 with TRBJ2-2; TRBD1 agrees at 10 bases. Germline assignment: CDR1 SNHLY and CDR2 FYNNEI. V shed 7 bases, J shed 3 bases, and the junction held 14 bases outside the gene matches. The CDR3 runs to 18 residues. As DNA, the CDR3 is TGTGCCAGCACTAGCGGACTATGGGACAGGGGATACACCGGGGAGCTGTTTTTT. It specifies CASTSGLWDRGYTGELFF.

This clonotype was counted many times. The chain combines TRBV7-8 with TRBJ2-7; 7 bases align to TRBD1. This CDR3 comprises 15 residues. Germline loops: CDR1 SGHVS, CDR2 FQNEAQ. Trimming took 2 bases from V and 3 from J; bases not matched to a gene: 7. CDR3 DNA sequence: TGTGCCAGCAGCTTATACCCGGGACAGTACTACGAGCAGTACTTC. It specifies CASSLYPGQYYEQYF.

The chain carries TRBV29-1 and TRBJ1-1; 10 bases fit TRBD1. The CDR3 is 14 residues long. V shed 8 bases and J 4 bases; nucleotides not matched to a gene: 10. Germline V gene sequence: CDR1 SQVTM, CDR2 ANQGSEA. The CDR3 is CSTGQGNLGTEAFF. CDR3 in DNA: TGCAGCACGGGACAGGGGAACCTGGGCACTGAAGCTTTCTTT.

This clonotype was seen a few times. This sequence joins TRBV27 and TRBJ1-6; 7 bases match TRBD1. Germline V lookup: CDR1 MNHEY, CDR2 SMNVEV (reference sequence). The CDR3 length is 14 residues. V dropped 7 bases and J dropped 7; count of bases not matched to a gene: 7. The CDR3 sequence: CASKVQGQNSPLHF. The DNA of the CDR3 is TGTGCCAGCAAAGTACAGGGGCAGAATTCACCCCTCCACTTT.

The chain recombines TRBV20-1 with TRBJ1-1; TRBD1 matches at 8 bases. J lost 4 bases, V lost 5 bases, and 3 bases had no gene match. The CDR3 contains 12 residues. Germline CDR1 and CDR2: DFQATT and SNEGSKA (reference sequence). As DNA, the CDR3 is TGCAGTGCTCGACAGGGGATCACTGAAGCTTTCTTT. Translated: CSARQGITEAFF.

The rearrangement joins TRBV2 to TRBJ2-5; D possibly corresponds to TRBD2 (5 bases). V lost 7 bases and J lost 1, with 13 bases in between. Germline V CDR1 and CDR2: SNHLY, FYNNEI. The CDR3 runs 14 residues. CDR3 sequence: CASIRRQTQETQYF. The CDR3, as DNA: TGTGCCAGCATCAGGAGGCAGACCCAAGAGACCCAGTACTTC.

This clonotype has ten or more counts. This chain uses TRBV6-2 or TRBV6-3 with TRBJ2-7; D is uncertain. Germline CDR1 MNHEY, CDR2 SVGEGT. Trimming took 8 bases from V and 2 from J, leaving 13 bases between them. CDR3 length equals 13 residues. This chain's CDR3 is CASLRGGTYEQYF. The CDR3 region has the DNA TGTGCCAGCCTCCGCGGCGGAACCTACGAGCAGTACTTC.